The 3 T cell receptor beta chains presented below share a single source sample, sequenced in a study of T cell responses to AZD1222 COVID-19 vaccine. Method: immunoSEQ multiplex PCR; TCRdb's copy keeps in-frame clones and lacks some. The repertoire has around 110,000 clones, 85% to 95% of them found once; the top ten carry under 3.5%. Sample: peripheral blood, taken on day 0 of AZD1222 vaccination. The receptor source for this set is an adult in good health.

The chain combines TRBV3-1 (or the pseudogene TRBV3-2) with TRBJ2-7; D uncertain. From germline, CDR1 is LGHDT and CDR2 YNNKEL (reference sequence). V was cut by 0 bases and J by 0 bases, with 12 bases left in between. This CDR3 comprises 16 residues. CDR3 region: CASSQDRAPSSYEQYF. CDR3 DNA sequence: TGTGCCAGCAGCCAAGATCGGGCGCCCAGCTCCTACGAGCAGTACTTC.

The chain combines TRBV7-6 with TRBJ2-1, with 10 bases that match TRBD1. V was clipped by 5 bases and J by 2 bases; unmatched bases: 3. This CDR3 spans 15 amino acids. The germline V gene encodes CDR1 SGHVS and CDR2 FNYEAQ. The CDR3 is CASSRGQGTYNEQFF. CDR3 nucleotides: TGTGCCAGCAGCCGGGGACAGGGGACCTACAATGAGCAGTTCTTC. The full variable domain, in which reference TRBV7-6 and TRBJ2-1 provide the parts outside the CDR3, is GAGVSQSPRYKVTKRGQDVALRCDPISGHVSLYWYRQALGQGPEFLTYFNYEAQQDKSGLPNDRFSAERPEGSISTLTIQRTEQRDSAMYRCASSRGQGTYNEQFFGPGTRLTVL.

The gene calls are TRBV12-5 and TRBJ2-3, with 7 nucleotides matching TRBD2. Losses at the gene ends were 4 bases for V and 3 bases for J; bases not matched to a gene: 13. The CDR3 is 17 amino acids. The germline V gene has CDR1 LGHNT and CDR2 FRNRAP. CDR3 residues: CASGSTLLATSTDTQYF. The CDR3 bases are TGTGCTAGTGGTTCCACCCTACTAGCGACCTCAACAGATACGCAGTATTTT.